The entry that follows covers one T cell receptor beta chain sequence. Its antigen is undetermined. At one end the junction does not follow the germline gene, possibly because of a read error. Measured with immunoSEQ multiplex PCR; TCRdb has only the in-frame clones, and not every one. The data contain 100,000 to 120,000 clones, about 92% of them seen just once; the ten biggest clones take up more than 0.3%. The data were taken from a study of siplizumab effects on memory and regulatory T cells. Findings and limits, study-wide: Confirmation was lacking for the suppressive function of proliferating Tregs derived from siplizumab cultures.

The specimen was CD4+ T cells sorted from blood. The clonotype originates from a human donor in good health.

The CDR3 sequence: CASSPDRGQETQYF. In nucleotides, the CDR3 is TGTGCTAGCAGCCCAGACAGGGGCCAAGAGACCCAGTACTTC. The chain is built from TRBV7-7 and TRBJ2-5; 8 bases align to TRBD1. Germline loops: CDR1 SSHAT, CDR2 FNYEAQ (reference sequence). The CDR3 covers 14 residues.